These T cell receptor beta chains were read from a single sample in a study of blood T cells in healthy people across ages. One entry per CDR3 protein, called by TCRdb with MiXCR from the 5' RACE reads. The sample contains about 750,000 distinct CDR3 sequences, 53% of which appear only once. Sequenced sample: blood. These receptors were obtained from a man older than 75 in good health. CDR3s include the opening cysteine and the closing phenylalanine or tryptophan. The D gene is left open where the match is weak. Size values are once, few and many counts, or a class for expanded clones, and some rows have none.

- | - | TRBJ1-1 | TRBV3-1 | CASSQEWTRERVAFF | TGTGCCAGCAGCCAAGAATGGACCCGGGAACGGGTAGCTTTCTTT
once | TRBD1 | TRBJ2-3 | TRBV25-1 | CASSGQGRGHRYAYF | TGCGCCAGCAGCGGACAGGGGAGGGGGCACAGATACGCGTATTTT
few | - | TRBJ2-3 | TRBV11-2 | CASSLSLYLRGDTQYF | TGTGCCAGCAGCTTAAGTCTGTACCTCCGGGGAGATACGCAGTATTTT
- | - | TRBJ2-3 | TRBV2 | CARGGDPDTRTDTQYF | TGTGCCAGGGGGGGAGATCCCGACACACGCACAGATACGCAGTATTTT
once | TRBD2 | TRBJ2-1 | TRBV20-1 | CSAKPGLAGVFKEQFF | TGCAGTGCTAAACCGGGACTAGCGGGAGTTTTTAAGGAGCAGTTCTTC
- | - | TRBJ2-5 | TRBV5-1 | CASSLGRGSQQYF | TGCGCCAGCAGCTTGGGCCGGGGGAGTCAGCAGTACTTC
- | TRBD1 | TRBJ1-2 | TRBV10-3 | CAISDPPGTGRDGYTF | TGTGCCATCAGTGACCCCCCCGGGACAGGGAGGGATGGCTACACCTTC
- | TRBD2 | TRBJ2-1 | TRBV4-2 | CASSPGLAGGPDEQFF | TGTGCCAGCAGCCCCGGACTAGCGGGAGGGCCTGATGAGCAGTTCTTC
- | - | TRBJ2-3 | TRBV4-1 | CASRPFVLVQDTQYF | TGCGCCAGCAGGCCATTCGTGTTGGTTCAAGATACGCAGTATTTT
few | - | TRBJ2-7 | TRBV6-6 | CASTLAPALYEQYF | TGTGCCAGCACCCTGGCCCCGGCCCTCTACGAGCAGTACTTC
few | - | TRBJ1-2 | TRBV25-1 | CASSESGRGNGYTF | TGTGCCAGCAGTGAATCCGGCCGGGGGAATGGCTACACCTTC
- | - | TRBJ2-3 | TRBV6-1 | CASSEADRWGVRGRDAYF | TGTGCCAGCAGTGAAGCTGACCGGTGGGGGGTTAGGGGAAGAGACGCGTATTTT
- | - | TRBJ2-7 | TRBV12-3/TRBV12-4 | CASSLGRIEQYF | TGTGCCAGCAGCCTGGGACGAATCGAGCAGTACTTC
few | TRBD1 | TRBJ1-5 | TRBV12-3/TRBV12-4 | CASSHPPTGARDQPQHF | TGTGCCAGCAGTCACCCACCGACAGGGGCGAGGGATCAGCCCCAGCATTTT
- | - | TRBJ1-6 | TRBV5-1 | CASRASENSPLHF | TGCGCCAGCAGAGCTTCGGAAAATTCACCCCTCCACTTT
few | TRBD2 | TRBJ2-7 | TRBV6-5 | CASSYSSGRSSYEQYF | TGTGCCAGCAGTTACTCTAGCGGGAGAAGCTCCTACGAGCAGTACTTC
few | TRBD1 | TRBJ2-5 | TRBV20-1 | CSARVGTAVRETQYF | TGCAGTGCTAGAGTGGGGACAGCCGTCAGGGAGACCCAGTACTTC
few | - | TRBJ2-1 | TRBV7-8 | CASSLRDFSYNEQFF | TGTGCCAGCAGCCTCCGGGACTTCTCCTACAATGAGCAGTTCTTC
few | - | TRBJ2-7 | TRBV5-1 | CASSAGQTAIPYEQYF | TGCGCCAGCAGCGCCGGACAGACTGCGATTCCCTACGAGCAGTACTTC
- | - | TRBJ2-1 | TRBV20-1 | CSARDLGTEQFF | TGCAGTGCTAGAGATTTGGGAACTGAGCAGTTCTTC
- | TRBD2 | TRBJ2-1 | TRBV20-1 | CSARGEAGASYNEQFF | TGCAGTGCTAGAGGGGAGGCGGGAGCTTCCTACAATGAGCAGTTCTTC
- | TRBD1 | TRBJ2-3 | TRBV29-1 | CSVPDRGRYAYF | TGCAGCGTCCCCGACAGGGGCAGATACGCGTATTTT
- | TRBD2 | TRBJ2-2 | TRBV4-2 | CASSTLGAGGVTGELFF | TGTGCCAGCAGCACCTTAGGAGCGGGAGGGGTCACCGGGGAGCTGTTTTTT
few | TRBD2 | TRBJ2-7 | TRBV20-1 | CSVTSGSGRAREQYF | TGCAGTGTTACCTCCGGGAGCGGGAGGGCTCGAGAGCAGTACTTC
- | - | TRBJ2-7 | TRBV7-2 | CASSLGAGSSYNEQYF | TGTGCCAGCAGCTTAGGAGCGGGTAGCTCCTACAATGAGCAGTACTTC
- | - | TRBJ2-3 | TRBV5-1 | CASCQGSFTDTQYF | TGCGCCAGCTGTCAGGGGAGCTTCACAGATACGCAGTATTTT
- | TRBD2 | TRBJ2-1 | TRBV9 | CASSIGLAGYNEQFF | TGTGCCAGCAGCATAGGACTAGCGGGATATAATGAGCAGTTCTTC
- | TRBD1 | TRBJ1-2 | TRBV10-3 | CAISESADRGRGYTF | TGTGCCATCAGTGAGTCAGCGGACAGGGGTCGTGGCTACACCTTC
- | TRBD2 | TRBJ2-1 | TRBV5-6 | CASSLYSVIAGGGEQFF | TGTGCCAGCAGCCTATATAGTGTGATAGCGGGAGGAGGTGAGCAGTTCTTC
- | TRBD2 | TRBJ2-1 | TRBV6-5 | CASSYSSGSGYNEQFF | TGTGCCAGCAGTTATAGTAGCGGGAGCGGATACAATGAGCAGTTCTTC
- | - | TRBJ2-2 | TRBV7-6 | CASSLASGIKGEELFF | TGTGCCAGCAGCTTAGCATCCGGGATTAAGGGGGAGGAGCTGTTTTTT
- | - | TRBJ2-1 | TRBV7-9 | CASSPWGGSYNEQFF | TGTGCCAGCAGCCCGTGGGGCGGCTCCTACAATGAGCAGTTCTTC
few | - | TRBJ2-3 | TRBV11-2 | CASSLVQGRALYAYF | TGTGCCAGCAGCTTAGTCCAGGGTCGGGCCCTATACGCGTATTTT
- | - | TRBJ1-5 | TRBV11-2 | CASSLVANFGSSRQGNQPQHF | TGTGCCAGCAGCTTAGTTGCTAACTTTGGCAGCTCCCGTCAGGGCAATCAGCCCCAGCATTTT
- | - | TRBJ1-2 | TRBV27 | CASSEGGTYGYTF | TGTGCCAGCAGTGAAGGGGGGACCTATGGCTACACCTTC
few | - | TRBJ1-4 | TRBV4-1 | CASSQAGVVGEKLFF | TGCGCCAGCAGCCAAGCCGGGGTAGTCGGTGAAAAACTGTTTTTT
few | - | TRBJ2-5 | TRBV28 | CASRPTEKETQYF | TGTGCCAGCAGACCTACAGAAAAGGAGACCCAGTACTTC
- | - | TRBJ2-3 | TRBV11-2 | CASTGTSGRDAYF | TGTGCCAGCACCGGGACATCGGGCAGAGACGCGTATTTT
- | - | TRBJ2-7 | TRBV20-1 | CSATLPGLNSLSSYEQYF | TGCAGTGCTACCCTCCCCGGACTGAATTCTTTAAGCTCCTACGAGCAGTACTTC
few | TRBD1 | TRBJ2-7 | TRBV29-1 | CSAVRDSEQYF | TGCAGCGCTGTACGGGACAGCGAGCAGTACTTC
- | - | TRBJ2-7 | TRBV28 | CASSLGAPTGTYEQYF | TGTGCCAGCAGTTTAGGGGCCCCGACAGGTACCTACGAGCAGTACTTC
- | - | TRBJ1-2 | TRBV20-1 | CSARDGGSANYGYTF | TGCAGTGCTAGAGATGGGGGCTCCGCCAACTATGGCTACACCTTC
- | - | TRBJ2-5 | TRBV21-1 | CASSKSEETGDHGQYF | TGTGCCAGCAGCAAATCGGAGGAGACAGGGGACCACGGGCAGTACTTC
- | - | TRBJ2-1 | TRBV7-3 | CASSWGADYNEQFF | TGTGCCAGCAGCTGGGGAGCGGACTACAATGAGCAGTTCTTC
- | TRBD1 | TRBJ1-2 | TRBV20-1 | CSARVEFWAGGARNGYTF | TGCAGTGCTAGAGTGGAGTTCTGGGCAGGGGGCGCGAGGAATGGCTACACCTTC
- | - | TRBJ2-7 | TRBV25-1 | CASNQGGLPYEQYF | TGTGCCAGCAATCAGGGGGGGCTCCCTTACGAGCAGTACTTC
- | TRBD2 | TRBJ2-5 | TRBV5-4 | CASRRELASQETQYF | TGTGCCAGCAGAAGGGAACTAGCGTCGCAAGAGACCCAGTACTTC
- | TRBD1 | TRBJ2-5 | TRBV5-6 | CASSPSGTGWTGGETQYF | TGTGCCAGCAGCCCCTCCGGGACAGGGTGGACCGGCGGAGAGACCCAGTACTTC
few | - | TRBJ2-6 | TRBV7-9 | CASTRQALSSGANVLTF | TGTGCCAGCACTAGACAGGCACTTAGCTCTGGGGCCAACGTCCTGACTTTC
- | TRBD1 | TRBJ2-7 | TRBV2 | CASTFDRASYEQYF | TGTGCCAGCACCTTCGACAGGGCCTCCTACGAGCAGTACTTC
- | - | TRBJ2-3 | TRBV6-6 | CASSDSPGRYAYF | TGTGCCAGCAGTGACTCGCCCGGGAGATACGCGTATTTT
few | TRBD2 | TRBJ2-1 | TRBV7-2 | CASSLRLADNEQFF | TGTGCCAGCAGTCTCAGACTAGCCGACAATGAGCAGTTCTTC
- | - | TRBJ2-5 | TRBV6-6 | CASTRSLEETQYF | TGTGCCAGCACCAGGAGTCTGGAGGAGACCCAGTACTTC
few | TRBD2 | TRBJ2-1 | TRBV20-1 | CSASVLAGGRGGQFF | TGCAGTGCTAGTGTTCTAGCGGGAGGCCGTGGCGGGCAGTTCTTC